Sequencing of this T cell receptor (beta chain) was carried out in a study of radiotherapy plus CTLA-4 blockade in lung cancer. About the research overall: Across the patients, objective responses occurred in approximately 20%, and disease control in 31%. Regarding the study as a whole: Dynamics of early blood T cell clones, together with interferon-beta, were reportedly the best predictors of response. Subsequent to radiotherapy plus ipilimumab, tumor-derived TCR clones underwent expansion in blood.

In germline, CDR1 is LNHDA, CDR2 SQIVND (reference sequence). Deletions cut 2 bases from V and 7 bases from J, with 15 bases between. The CDR3 spans 16 residues. A word on this clone: The antigen is undetermined.

TCRdb's table, derived via immunoSEQ multiplex PCR, lists solely in-frame clones and lacks some. The table has some 71,000 clones, about 72% seen once. This receptor was obtained from a human donor with non-small cell lung cancer whose response to radiotherapy plus ipilimumab could not be evaluated. Some clones in this sample may be carry-over from other donors' samples. The rearrangement links TRBV19 to TRBJ1-6; D gene uncertain. Here the sequenced sample was peripheral blood, taken from a patient treated with radiotherapy plus ipilimumab. The DNA for the CDR3 is TGTGCCAGTAGTATATCGGGTGCTGCGCGGAATTCACCCCTCCACTTT. Its translation: CASSISGAARNSPLHF.